This T cell receptor beta chain is from a study of shared clonotypes between healthy human individuals. When replicate PCRs were run on sorted subsets, they used roughly 0.2 ug DNA, some 30,000 T cell genomes. Sequencing used immunoSEQ multiplex PCR; TCRdb keeps in-frame clones, though not all of them. The sample includes approximately 640,000 clones, about 78% of them seen just once. General study points: At large depth, rarefaction still showed sorted-subset sequencing to be incomplete.

Concerning this clone: Its antigen is undetermined.

In germline, CDR1 is SGHNT, CDR2 YYREEE (reference sequence). The CDR3 extends over 16 amino acids. J gave up 10 bases and V 4 bases, and 11 bases lay outside the gene matches. The clonotype comes from a woman in her twenties or thirties in good health. Material: memory CD4+ T cells sorted from blood. Regarding subset: CD45RA-negative fraction. The gene calls are TRBV5-4 and TRBJ2-1, with 13 bases that match TRBD2. The CDR3 is CASSGTSGTDIGEQFF. The CDR3, as DNA: TGTGCCAGCAGCGGGACTAGCGGGACTGACATCGGCGAGCAGTTCTTC.